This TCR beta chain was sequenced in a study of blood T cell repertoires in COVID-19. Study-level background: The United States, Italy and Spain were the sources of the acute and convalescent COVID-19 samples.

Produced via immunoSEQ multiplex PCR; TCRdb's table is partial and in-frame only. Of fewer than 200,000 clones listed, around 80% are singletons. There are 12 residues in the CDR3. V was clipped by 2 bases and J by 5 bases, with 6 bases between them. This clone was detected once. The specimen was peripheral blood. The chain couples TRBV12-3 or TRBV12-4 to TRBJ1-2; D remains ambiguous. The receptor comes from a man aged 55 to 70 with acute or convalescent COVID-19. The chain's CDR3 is CASSLFGYGYTF. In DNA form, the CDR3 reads TGTGCCAGCAGTTTATTCGGGTATGGCTACACCTTC.